The 32 T cell receptor beta chains reported below all come from one sample, sequenced in a study of tumor-infiltrating lymphocytes in oesophageal squamous cell carcinoma. Via MiXCR, TCRdb re-called the PCR reads, giving one row per CDR3 protein. Among fewer than 15,000 distinct CDR3 sequences listed, 51% were seen once. Sequencing was carried out using blood. The receptor source for this set is a female donor with esophageal squamous cell carcinoma.

This clonotype was observed many times. Since a much larger clone is just one base distant, this may be a read error. The chain carries TRBV11-2 and TRBJ2-5, with D unclear. From germline, CDR1 is SGHAT and CDR2 FQNNGV. This CDR3 region has 12 residues. Trimming shortened V by 3 bases and J by 11 bases, and 13 bases separated the two germline ends. The CDR3 loop is CASSFPWNEQYF. Written as DNA, the CDR3 is TGTGCCAGCAGCTTTCCGTGGAATGAGCAGTACTTC.

There are a few counts of this clonotype. This chain joins TRBV18 and TRBJ2-1; 7 positions match TRBD2. V shed 3 bases, J shed 5 bases, and the junction held 7 bases outside the gene matches. The germline V gene encodes CDR1 KGHSH and CDR2 LQKENI. The CDR3 loop spans 15 amino acids. As DNA, the CDR3 is TGTGCCAGCTCACCCCGAACTAGCGCCCACAATGAGCAGTTCTTC. Protein sequence: CASSPRTSAHNEQFF. The full variable domain, rest sourced from reference TRBV18 and TRBJ2-1, is NAGVMQNPRHLVRRRGQEARLRCSPMKGHSHVYWYRQLPEEGLKFMVYLQKENIIDESGMPKERFSAEFPKEGPSILRIQQVVRGDSAAYFCASSPRTSAHNEQFFGPGTRLTVL.

As regards this clonotype: No DNA is shown, since the ends of the CDR3 on it are uncertain; the CDR3 is the one TCRdb lists. The CDR3 sequence: CASYQFGQGTGELYF. This chain joins TRBV6-8 and TRBJ2-3; TRBD1, the D gene given by the table, was not confirmed from the DNA. Germline lookup yields CDR1 MNHGY and CDR2 SAAAGT. The CDR3 is 15 residues long, ends included.

This clonotype is medium-sized (0.01 to 0.1%). This sequence may be a read error, since a much larger clone differs from it by one base. The DNA for the CDR3 is TGTGCCAGCAGAAAGGACATGTACAATGAGCAGTACTTC. Translated, it gives CASRKDMYNEQYF. J is TRBJ2-7 and V is TRBV7-2, with D possibly being TRBD1 (5 bases). Trimming took 6 bases from V and 7 from J, leaving 16 bases between them. This CDR3 region has 13 residues. The V gene's germline CDR1 is SGHTA and CDR2 FQGNSA.

The chain recombines TRBV12-3 or TRBV12-4 with TRBJ1-1; D is unresolved. The CDR3 is made up of 12 amino acids. The V gene lost 1 base and the J gene lost 6 bases, with 6 bases spanning the gap. CDR3 residues: CASSLEEAEAFF. CDR3 DNA sequence: TGTGCCAGCAGTTTAGAAGAGGCTGAAGCTTTCTTT.

This clonotype occurred many times. This chain joins TRBV5-6 and TRBJ2-2; D is unresolved. Between the trimmed V and J ends, which lost 0 bases and 6 bases, there was a span of 15 bases. The CDR3 runs to 16 residues. CDR1 and CDR2 from the germline V gene are SGHDT and YYEEEE. The CDR3 DNA is TGTGCCAGCAGCTTGGTCGGCATATGGGGATCCGGGGAGCTGTTTTTT. Translation: CASSLVGIWGSGELFF.

This clonotype was picked up a small number of times. The chain couples TRBV15 to TRBJ2-3; D call uncertain. The V end was cut by 1 base, the J end by 5 bases, with 4 bases between. Looked up from germline, CDR1 is LNHNV and CDR2 is YYDKDF (reference sequence). The CDR3 runs 12 residues. Here the CDR3 reads CATSRGEDTQYF. DNA for the CDR3: TGTGCCACCAGCAGAGGAGAAGATACGCAGTATTTT.

The table lists this clonotype with a few counts. The genes are TRBV28 and TRBJ2-5; TRBD2 matches at 7 bases. The J call is doubtful: the DNA matches TRBJ2-7 better. The length of the CDR3 is 15 residues. CDR1 MDHEN and CDR2 SYDVKM come from the germline V gene. The CDR3 protein is CASTLYLGGNYEQYF. The CDR3 nucleotides read TGTGCCAGCACCCTATATTTGGGGGGGAACTACGAGCAGTACTTC.

The chain has TRBV7-2 and TRBJ2-1; D might be TRBD1 (6 bases). Germline assignment: CDR1 SGHTA and CDR2 FQGNSA. Trimming removed 7 bases from V and 7 bases from J, with 17 bases in between. The CDR3 is made up of 14 amino acids. The CDR3 loop is CASKLLGQGNEQFF. The CDR3 nucleotides are TGTGCCAGCAAGCTTCTGGGGCAGGGGAATGAGCAGTTCTTC.

This clonotype was detected ten times or more. The chain uses TRBV19 and TRBJ1-1; D is unresolved. Germline values: CDR1 LNHDA, CDR2 SQIVND (reference sequence). V lost 4 bases and J lost 0, with 6 bases in between. This CDR3 is built from 13 residues. CDR3 amino acids: CASSTQLNTEAFF. CDR3 nucleotides: TGTGCCAGTAGTACCCAATTGAACACTGAAGCTTTCTTT.

This clonotype is a singleton in its sample. The chain links TRBV7-8 to TRBJ2-1; the D gene is possibly TRBD2 (5 bases). Gene TRBJ2-5 matches the end of the DNA better, so the J call may be wrong. CDR1 is SGHVS and CDR2 is FQNEAQ in the germline V gene. This CDR3 has 13 residues. CDR3 sequence: CASSLTRGASQYF. As DNA, the CDR3 is TGTGCCAGCAGCTTAACCCGGGGAGCGTCCCAGTACTTC.

V and J are TRBV27 and TRBJ2-4; 11 nucleotides line up with TRBD2. V dropped 4 bases and J dropped 1; count of bases not matched to a gene: 3. This CDR3 is 16 amino acids long. CDR1 MNHEY and CDR2 SMNVEV come from the germline V gene (reference sequence). CDR3 nucleotide sequence: TGTGCCAGCAGTTGGATAGCGGGGGGGGCCAAAAACATTCAGTACTTC. It codes for CASSWIAGGAKNIQYF.

Details on this clonotype: The conserved closing phenylalanine or tryptophan is absent in this CDR3, likely reflecting a read error. The DNA is omitted, as the CDR3 cannot be located on it reliably, and the CDR3 follows TCRdb's listing. This CDR3 reads CASSLMSSGANVLTFGA. The V and J genes are TRBV7-3 and TRBJ2-6. CDR1 SGHTA and CDR2 FQGTGA come from the germline V gene. The CDR3 comprises 17 residues, both ends counted.

This clonotype is deemed medium-sized (0.01 to 0.1%). The chain employs TRBV24-1 and TRBJ1-1; TRBD1 might be the D (5 bases). V lost 4 bases and J lost 1, with 6 bases in between. There are 13 residues in the CDR3. Germline V gene data show CDR1 as KGHDR and CDR2 as SFDVKD. The CDR3 sequence is CATSDRANTEAFF. The CDR3 DNA follows: TGTGCCACCAGTGACAGGGCGAACACTGAAGCTTTCTTT.

As concerns this clonotype: Given the absence of the conserved phenylalanine or tryptophan at the CDR3 end, a read error is likely. The limits of the CDR3 on the DNA are not certain, so only TCRdb's listed CDR3 is given. The chain links TRBV7-6 to TRBJ2-6; TRBD2 reflects the table's D call only, with no check against the DNA. The CDR3 sequence runs 17 residues, both termini included. The germline gives CDR1 SGHVS, CDR2 FNYEAQ. CDR3 region: CASSLGSGFGNEQFFGA.

The V and J genes are TRBV11-3 and TRBJ2-2, with 11 bases that match TRBD2. The CDR3 is 16 residues long. The V segment lost 5 bases and the J segment 4 bases; nucleotides outside the gene matches: 6. Germline V gene sequence: CDR1 SGHNT, CDR2 YENEEA. This chain's CDR3 is CASSGGGLAVTGELFF. CDR3 nucleotides: TGTGCCAGCAGCGGAGGGGGACTAGCGGTCACCGGGGAGCTGTTTTTT.

The chain is built from TRBV11-1 and TRBJ2-1; TRBD1 agrees at 7 bases. The DNA end favors TRBJ1-2, so the J call may be wrong. This CDR3 is 13 amino acids long. Germline V lookup: CDR1 SGHAT, CDR2 FQDESV (reference sequence). The DNA for the CDR3 is TGTGCCAGCGGGGACAGTTCGGGCTATGGCTACACCTTC. Protein: CASGDSSGYGYTF.

The table lists this clonotype with a few counts. The chain uses TRBV3-1 and TRBJ1-2; tentatively, D is TRBD1 (5 bases). Per the germline V gene, CDR1 is LGHDT and CDR2 is YNNKEL (reference sequence). V was clipped by 1 base and J by 4 bases, with 13 bases between them. The CDR3 sequence is 15 residues long. The CDR3 DNA sequence: TGTGCCAGCAGCCAAGTTGCAGGGAACGGCTATGGCTACACCTTC. Translation: CASSQVAGNGYGYTF.

V and J are TRBV6-8 and TRBJ2-3; 8 positions match TRBD1. Trimming at V came to 2 bases and at J to 4 bases, leaving 11 bases not matched to a gene. This CDR3 contains 17 residues. Germline CDR1 is MNHGY and CDR2 is SAAAGT. CDR3 in amino acids: CASSYGPRDRYSDTQYF. CDR3 DNA: TGTGCCAGCAGTTACGGGCCCCGGGACAGGTACTCAGATACGCAGTATTTT.

The genes are TRBV19 and TRBJ2-3; TRBD1 might be the D (6 bases). Gene TRBJ2-7 matches the end of the DNA better, so the J call may be wrong. CDR1 is LNHDA, CDR2 SQIVND, per germline (reference sequence). The CDR3 totals 14 residues. CDR3 in DNA: TGTGCCAGTAGTCCAGGGGACGGATCCTACGAGCAGTACTTC. This sequence encodes CASSPGDGSYEQYF.

This clonotype was found a few times. The chain links TRBV15 to TRBJ2-3; a weak D match, TRBD1 (5 bases). Germline V gives CDR1 LNHNV, CDR2 YYDKDF (reference sequence). The V end was cut by 1 base, the J end by 2 bases, with 7 bases between. The CDR3 is made up of 14 amino acids. The CDR3 reads CATSRGQSTDTQYF. In nucleotides, the CDR3 is TGTGCCACCAGCAGAGGACAGTCCACAGATACGCAGTATTTT.

This clonotype turned up a few times. The gene calls are TRBV7-2 and TRBJ2-1; tentative D call: TRBD2 (6 bases). In germline, CDR1 is SGHTA, CDR2 FQGNSA. CDR3 length: 17 amino acids. V shed 2 bases and J shed 2 bases, with 16 bases lying between them. CDR3 protein: CASSLNFVTRAYNEQFF. Here the CDR3 DNA reads TGTGCCAGCAGCTTAAATTTTGTGACTAGGGCCTACAATGAGCAGTTCTTC.

This chain uses TRBV7-3 with TRBJ2-5, with unresolved D. The CDR3 loop spans 13 amino acids. Between the trimmed V and J ends, which lost 2 bases and 11 bases, there was a span of 15 bases. The germline V gene encodes CDR1 SGHTA and CDR2 FQGTGA. The CDR3 DNA follows: TGTGCCAGCAGCTTAGGGTTCTCTAATGAGCAGTACTTC. It yields the protein CASSLGFSNEQYF.

The chain combines TRBV7-2 with TRBJ2-4; 7 bases line up with TRBD1. With V trimmed by 3 bases and J by 1 base, 9 bases remained unmatched. Germline assignment: CDR1 SGHTA and CDR2 FQGNSA. CDR3 length equals 17 residues. The CDR3 protein is CASSLPPGQLAKNIQYF. The CDR3 bases are TGTGCCAGCAGCTTGCCCCCGGGACAGTTGGCCAAAAACATTCAGTACTTC. The full variable domain, its missing parts supplied by reference TRBV7-2 and TRBJ2-4, is GAGVSQSPSNKVTEKGKDVELRCDPISGHTALYWYRQSLGQGLEFLIYFQGNSAPDKSGLPSDRFSAERTGGSVSTLTIQRTQQEDSAVYLCASSLPPGQLAKNIQYFGAGTRLSVL.

This clonotype was seen more than once but under ten times. The chain recombines TRBV7-2 with TRBJ2-1; 7 positions agree with TRBD2. CDR1 is SGHTA and CDR2 is FQGNSA in the germline V gene. This CDR3 has 15 amino acids. J gave up 6 bases and V 2 bases, and 7 bases lay outside the gene matches. The CDR3 bases are TGTGCCAGCAGCTTATACCCTAGCGGAGGCAATGAGCAGTTCTTC. This translates into CASSLYPSGGNEQFF. Filled out from reference TRBV7-2 and TRBJ2-1, the complete variable domain reads GAGVSQSPSNKVTEKGKDVELRCDPISGHTALYWYRQSLGQGLEFLIYFQGNSAPDKSGLPSDRFSAERTGGSVSTLTIQRTQQEDSAVYLCASSLYPSGGNEQFFGPGTRLTVL.

This chain joins TRBV7-9 and TRBJ2-1, with 7 bases matching TRBD1. The DNA end is a closer match to TRBJ2-7, so the J assignment may be wrong. The V gene's germline CDR1 is SEHNR and CDR2 FQNEAQ (reference sequence). This CDR3 has 16 residues. In DNA, the CDR3 is TGTGCCAGCAGCTTAGAGAAGGACAGGCCTTTCTACGAGCAGTACTTC. The encoded protein is CASSLEKDRPFYEQYF.

Notes on this clonotype: A junction end diverges from the germline sequence, so it may reflect a read error. The chain joins TRBV11-2 to TRBJ2-3, with no clear D. Germline V gene sequence: CDR1 SGHAT, CDR2 FQNNGV. The CDR3 extends over 15 amino acids. CDR3 coding DNA: TGTGCCATCAGCTTATTGAGGCAAAACACAGATACGCAGTATTTT. The encoded protein is CAISLLRQNTDTQYF.

J is TRBJ2-7 and V is TRBV7-8; weak D call: TRBD2 (6 bases). The CDR3 totals 13 residues. V lost 0 bases, J lost 6 bases, and 9 bases lay in between. The germline CDR1 and CDR2 sequences are SGHVS and FQNEAQ. CDR3 sequence (DNA): TGTGCCAGCAGCTTAGCGCGGGATGGCGAGCAGTACTTC. It codes for CASSLARDGEQYF.

This clonotype was picked up one time. This sequence joins TRBV28 and TRBJ2-6; D is unresolved. Matching the DNA end better, TRBJ2-1 makes the J call doubtful. This CDR3 spans 12 amino acids. Germline V CDR1 and CDR2: MDHEN, SYDVKM. This CDR3 reads CASSLFTREQFF. CDR3 coding DNA: TGTGCCAGCAGTTTATTCACGAGGGAGCAGTTCTTC.

As for this clonotype: An end of the junction differs from the germline gene, which may be a read error. This chain joins TRBV7-2 and TRBJ2-7; D is perhaps TRBD2 (6 bases). The germline gives CDR1 SGHTA, CDR2 FQGNSA. This CDR3 region has 16 residues. CDR3 sequence reads: CASSLGVGTWNSPLHF. The CDR3 DNA is TGTGCCAGCAGCTTAGGGGTGGGGACTTGGAATTCACCCCTCCACTTC. Variable domain in full (rest from reference TRBV7-2 and TRBJ2-7): GAGVSQSPSNKVTEKGKDVELRCDPISGHTALYWYRQSLGQGLEFLIYFQGNSAPDKSGLPSDRFSAERTGGSVSTLTIQRTQQEDSAVYLCASSLGVGTWNSPLHFGPGTRLTVT.

This clonotype has a count of ten or more. The rearrangement uses TRBV27 and TRBJ2-7; D unclear. This CDR3 is built from 13 residues. The V gene lost 6 bases and the J gene lost 0 bases, with 9 bases spanning the gap. Germline V gene sequence: CDR1 MNHEY, CDR2 SMNVEV (reference sequence). The CDR3 reads CASSLGPSYEQYF. CDR3 bases: TGTGCCAGCAGCTTGGGCCCCTCCTACGAGCAGTACTTC.

The chain carries TRBV7-6 and TRBJ2-1; D unclear. Germline CDR1 reads SGHVS; CDR2 reads FNYEAQ. This CDR3 is 13 amino acids long. The V end lost 6 bases, the J end lost 13 bases, and 19 bases lay between the germline ends. The CDR3 loop is CASSSELVETQFF. CDR3 coding DNA: TGTGCCAGCAGTAGTGAGCTGGTTGAGACCCAGTTCTTC.